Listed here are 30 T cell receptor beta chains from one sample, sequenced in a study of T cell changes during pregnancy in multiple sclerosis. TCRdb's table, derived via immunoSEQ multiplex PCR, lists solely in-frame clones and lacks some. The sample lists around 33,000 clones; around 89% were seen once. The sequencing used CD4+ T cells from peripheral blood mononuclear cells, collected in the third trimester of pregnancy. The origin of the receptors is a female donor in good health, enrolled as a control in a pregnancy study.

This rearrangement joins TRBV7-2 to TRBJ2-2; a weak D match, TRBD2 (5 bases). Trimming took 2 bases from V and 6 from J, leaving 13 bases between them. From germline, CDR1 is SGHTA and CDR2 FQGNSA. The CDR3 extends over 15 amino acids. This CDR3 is CASSLTGSASGELFF. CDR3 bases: TGTGCCAGCAGCTTAACGGGGAGCGCTTCCGGGGAGCTGTTTTTT.

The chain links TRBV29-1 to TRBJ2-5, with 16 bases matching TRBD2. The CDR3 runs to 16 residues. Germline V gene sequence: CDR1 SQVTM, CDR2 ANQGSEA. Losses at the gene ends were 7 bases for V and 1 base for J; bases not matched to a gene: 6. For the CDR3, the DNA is TGCAGCGCTATGGGACTAGCGGGGGGGGTCCAAGAGACCCAGTACTTC. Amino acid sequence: CSAMGLAGGVQETQYF.

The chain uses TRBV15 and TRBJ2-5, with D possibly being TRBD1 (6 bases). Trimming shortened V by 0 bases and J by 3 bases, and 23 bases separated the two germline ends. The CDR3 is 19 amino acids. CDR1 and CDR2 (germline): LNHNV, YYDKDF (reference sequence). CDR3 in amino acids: CATSRDPGAGVVKKETQYF. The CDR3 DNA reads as TGTGCCACCAGCAGAGACCCCGGGGCAGGGGTGGTTAAAAAAGAGACCCAGTACTTC.

CDR3 loop: CASGRDRGDYNEQFF. The CDR3 region has the DNA TGTGCTAGTGGTCGGGACAGGGGAGACTACAATGAGCAGTTCTTC. The gene calls are TRBV12-5 and TRBJ2-1; 10 bases fit TRBD1. The CDR3 is made up of 15 amino acids. The J segment lost 3 bases and the V segment lost 5 bases, leaving 4 bases of the junction unmatched. Germline CDR1 reads LGHNT; CDR2 reads FRNRAP. The complete variable domain, with remaining parts taken from reference TRBV12-5 and TRBJ2-1, reads DARVTQTPRHKVTEMGQEVTMRCQPILGHNTVFWYRQTMMQGLELLAYFRNRAPLDDSGMPKDRFSAEMPDATLATLKIQPSEPRDSAVYFCASGRDRGDYNEQFFGPGTRLTVL.

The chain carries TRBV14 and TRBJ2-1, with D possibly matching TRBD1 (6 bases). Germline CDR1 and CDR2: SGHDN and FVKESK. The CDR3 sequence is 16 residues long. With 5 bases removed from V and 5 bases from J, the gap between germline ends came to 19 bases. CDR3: CASSNSGASRNNEQFF. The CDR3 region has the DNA TGTGCCAGCAGCAACTCAGGGGCAAGCCGCAACAATGAGCAGTTCTTC.

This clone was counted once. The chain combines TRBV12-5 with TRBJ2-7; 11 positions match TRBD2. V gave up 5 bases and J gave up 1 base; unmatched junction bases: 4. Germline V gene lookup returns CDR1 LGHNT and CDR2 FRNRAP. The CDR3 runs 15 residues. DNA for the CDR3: TGTGCTAGTGGTATTCTAGCGGGGGGATCCTACGAGCAGTACTTC. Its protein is CASGILAGGSYEQYF.

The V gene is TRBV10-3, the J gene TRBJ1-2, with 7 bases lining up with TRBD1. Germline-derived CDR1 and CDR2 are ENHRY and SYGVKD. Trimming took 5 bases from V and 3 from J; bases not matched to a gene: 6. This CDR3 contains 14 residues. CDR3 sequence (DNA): TGTGCCATCAGTCCGGGACAGTTTTACTATGGCTACACCTTC. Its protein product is CAISPGQFYYGYTF.

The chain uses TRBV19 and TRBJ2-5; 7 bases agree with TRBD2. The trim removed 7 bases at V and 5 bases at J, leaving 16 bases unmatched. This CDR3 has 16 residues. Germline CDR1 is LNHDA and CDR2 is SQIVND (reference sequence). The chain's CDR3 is CASTPRSPAGPETQYF. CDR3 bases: TGTGCCAGTACCCCCAGGAGTCCAGCGGGGCCCGAGACCCAGTACTTC.

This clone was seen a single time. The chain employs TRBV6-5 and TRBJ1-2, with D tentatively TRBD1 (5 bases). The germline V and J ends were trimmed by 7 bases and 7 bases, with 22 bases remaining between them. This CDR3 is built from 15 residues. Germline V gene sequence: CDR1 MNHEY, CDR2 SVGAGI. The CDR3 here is CASTPQGGTKFGYTF. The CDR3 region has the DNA TGTGCCAGCACCCCTCAGGGAGGGACGAAGTTTGGCTACACCTTC.

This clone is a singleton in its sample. The CDR3 region has the DNA TGTGCCAGCTCACCCCGGACAGACCCATCTAACTATGGCTACACCTTC. It codes for CASSPRTDPSNYGYTF. V and J are TRBV18 and TRBJ1-2; a weak D match, TRBD1 (6 bases). V was pared by 3 bases and J by 0 bases, with 14 bases between. The CDR3 loop spans 16 amino acids. The germline CDR1 and CDR2 sequences are KGHSH and LQKENI.

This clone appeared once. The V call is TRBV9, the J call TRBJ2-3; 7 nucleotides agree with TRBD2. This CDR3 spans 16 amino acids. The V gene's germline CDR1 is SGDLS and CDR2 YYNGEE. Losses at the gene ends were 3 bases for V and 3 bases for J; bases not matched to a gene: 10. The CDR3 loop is CASSGRRLAGTDTQYF. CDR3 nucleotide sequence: TGTGCCAGCAGCGGTCGAAGACTAGCCGGAACAGATACGCAGTATTTT.

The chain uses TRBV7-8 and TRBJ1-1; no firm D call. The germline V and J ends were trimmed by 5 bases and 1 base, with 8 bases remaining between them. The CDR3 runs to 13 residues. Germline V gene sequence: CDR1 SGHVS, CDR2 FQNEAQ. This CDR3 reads CASSHYKNTEAFF. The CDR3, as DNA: TGTGCCAGCAGCCATTACAAGAACACTGAAGCTTTCTTT.

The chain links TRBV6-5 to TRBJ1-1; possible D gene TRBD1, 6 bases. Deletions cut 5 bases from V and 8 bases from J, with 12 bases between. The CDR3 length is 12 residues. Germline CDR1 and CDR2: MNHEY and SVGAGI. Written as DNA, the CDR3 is TGTGCCAGCAGTCCCCAGGGGTTCGAAGCTTTCTTT. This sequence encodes CASSPQGFEAFF.

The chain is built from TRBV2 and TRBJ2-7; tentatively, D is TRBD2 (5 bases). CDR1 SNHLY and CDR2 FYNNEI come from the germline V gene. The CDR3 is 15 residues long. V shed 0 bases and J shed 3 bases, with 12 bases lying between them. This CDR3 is CASSEASLAGYEQYF. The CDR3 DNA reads TGTGCCAGCAGTGAAGCAAGCCTAGCTGGCTACGAGCAGTACTTC.

The CDR3 here is CASRTLGQGPTNYGYTF. DNA of the CDR3: TGTGCCAGCAGAACCCTGGGGCAGGGCCCGACTAACTATGGCTACACCTTC. J is TRBJ1-2 and V is TRBV27; tentative D call: TRBD1 (5 bases). Germline CDR1 MNHEY, CDR2 SMNVEV (reference sequence). The CDR3 sequence is 17 residues long. Deletions cut 6 bases from V and 0 bases from J, with 20 bases between.

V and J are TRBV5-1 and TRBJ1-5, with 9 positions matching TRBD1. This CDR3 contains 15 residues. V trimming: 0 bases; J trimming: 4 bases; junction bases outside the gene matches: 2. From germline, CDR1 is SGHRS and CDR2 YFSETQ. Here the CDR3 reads CASSLAGTGNQPQHF. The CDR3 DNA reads TGCGCCAGCAGCTTGGCCGGGACAGGGAATCAGCCCCAGCATTTT. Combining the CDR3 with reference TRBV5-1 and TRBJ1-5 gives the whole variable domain KAGVTQTPRYLIKTRGQQVTLSCSPISGHRSVSWYQQTPGQGLQFLFEYFSETQRNKGNFPGRFSGRQFSNSRSEMNVSTLELGDSALYLCASSLAGTGNQPQHFGDGTRLSIL.

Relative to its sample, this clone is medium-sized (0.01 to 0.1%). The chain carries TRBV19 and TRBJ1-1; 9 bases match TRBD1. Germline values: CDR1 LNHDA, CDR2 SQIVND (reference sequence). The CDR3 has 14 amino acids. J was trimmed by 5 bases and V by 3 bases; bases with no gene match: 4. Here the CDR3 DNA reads TGTGCCAGTAGTATTCGTGGACAGGGGACTGAAGCTTTCTTT. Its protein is CASSIRGQGTEAFF.

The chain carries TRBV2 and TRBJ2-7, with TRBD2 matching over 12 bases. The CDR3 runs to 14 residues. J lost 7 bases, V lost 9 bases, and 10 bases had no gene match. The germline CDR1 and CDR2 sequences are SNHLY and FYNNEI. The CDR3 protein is CASGRLAGVGEQYF. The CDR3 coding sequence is TGTGCCAGTGGGAGACTAGCGGGAGTCGGTGAGCAGTACTTC.

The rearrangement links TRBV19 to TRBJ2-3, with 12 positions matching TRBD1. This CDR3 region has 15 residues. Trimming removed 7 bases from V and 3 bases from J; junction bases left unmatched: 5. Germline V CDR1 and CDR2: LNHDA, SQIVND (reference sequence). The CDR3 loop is CASKGQGAVTDTQYF. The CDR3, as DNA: TGTGCCAGTAAGGGACAGGGGGCGGTTACAGATACGCAGTATTTT.

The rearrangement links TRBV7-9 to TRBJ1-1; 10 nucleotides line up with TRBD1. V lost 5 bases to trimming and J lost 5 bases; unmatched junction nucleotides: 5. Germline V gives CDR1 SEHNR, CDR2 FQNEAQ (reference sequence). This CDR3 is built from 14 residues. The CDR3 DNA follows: TGTGCCAGCAGCCGAGGGACAGGGGCGACTGAAGCTTTCTTT. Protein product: CASSRGTGATEAFF.

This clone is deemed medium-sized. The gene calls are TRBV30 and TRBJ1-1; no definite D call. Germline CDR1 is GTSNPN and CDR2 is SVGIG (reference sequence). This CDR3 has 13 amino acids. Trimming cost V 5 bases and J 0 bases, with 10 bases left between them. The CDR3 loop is CAWDRVMNTEAFF. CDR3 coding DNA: TGTGCCTGGGACCGGGTCATGAACACTGAAGCTTTCTTT.

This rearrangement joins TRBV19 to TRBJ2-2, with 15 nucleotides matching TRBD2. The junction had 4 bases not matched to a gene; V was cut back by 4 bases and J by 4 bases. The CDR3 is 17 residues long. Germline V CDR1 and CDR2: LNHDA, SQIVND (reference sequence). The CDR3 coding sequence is TGTGCCAGTAGTAGGACTAGCGGGAGGGCCGGCACCGGGGAGCTGTTTTTT. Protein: CASSRTSGRAGTGELFF.

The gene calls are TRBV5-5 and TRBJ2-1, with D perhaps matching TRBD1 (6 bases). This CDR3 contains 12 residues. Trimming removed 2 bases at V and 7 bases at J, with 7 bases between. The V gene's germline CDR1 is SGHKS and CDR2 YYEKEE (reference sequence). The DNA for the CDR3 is TGTGCCAGCAGCTTACAGGGAAATGAGCAGTTCTTC. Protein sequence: CASSLQGNEQFF.

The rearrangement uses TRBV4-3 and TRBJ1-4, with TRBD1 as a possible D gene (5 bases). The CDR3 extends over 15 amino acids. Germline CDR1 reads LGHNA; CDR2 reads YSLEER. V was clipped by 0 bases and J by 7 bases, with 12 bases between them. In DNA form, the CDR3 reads TGCGCCAGCAGCCAAGATACCCTAAGGGGTGAAAAACTGTTTTTT. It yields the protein CASSQDTLRGEKLFF.

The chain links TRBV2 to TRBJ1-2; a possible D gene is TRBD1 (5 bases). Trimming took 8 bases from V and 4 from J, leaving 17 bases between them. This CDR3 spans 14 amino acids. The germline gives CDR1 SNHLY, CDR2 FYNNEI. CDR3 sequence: CASAEQGTGYGYTF. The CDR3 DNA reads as TGTGCCAGCGCAGAGCAGGGAACCGGCTATGGCTACACCTTC.

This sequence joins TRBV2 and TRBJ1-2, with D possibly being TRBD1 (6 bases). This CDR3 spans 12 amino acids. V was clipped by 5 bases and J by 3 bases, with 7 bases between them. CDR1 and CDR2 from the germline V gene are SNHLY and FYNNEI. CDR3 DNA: TGTGCCAGCAGTAGGACAGACTATGGCTACACCTTC. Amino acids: CASSRTDYGYTF.

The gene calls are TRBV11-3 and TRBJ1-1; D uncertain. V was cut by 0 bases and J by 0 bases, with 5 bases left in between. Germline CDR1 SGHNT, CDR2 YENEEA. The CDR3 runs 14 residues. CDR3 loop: CASSLERVNTEAFF. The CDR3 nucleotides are TGTGCCAGCAGCTTAGAGAGGGTGAACACTGAAGCTTTCTTT.

The chain's CDR3 is CASLVSVGSGELFF. The CDR3 coding sequence is TGTGCCAGCCTAGTATCGGTGGGTTCCGGGGAGCTGTTTTTT. The chain links TRBV19 to TRBJ2-2; D not certain. V was clipped by 9 bases and J by 6 bases, with 17 bases between them. The CDR3 has 14 amino acids. Germline CDR1 reads LNHDA; CDR2 reads SQIVND (reference sequence).

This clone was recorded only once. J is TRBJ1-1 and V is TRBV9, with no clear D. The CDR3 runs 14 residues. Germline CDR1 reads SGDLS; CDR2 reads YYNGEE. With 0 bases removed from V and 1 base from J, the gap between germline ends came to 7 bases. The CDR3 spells CASSVALGNTEAFF. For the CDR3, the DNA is TGTGCCAGCAGCGTAGCTCTCGGGAACACTGAAGCTTTCTTT.

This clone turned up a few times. Here the CDR3 reads CASGATGVPEAFF. Here the CDR3 DNA reads TGTGCTAGTGGCGCAACAGGAGTCCCTGAAGCTTTCTTT. V usage is TRBV12-5 and J usage is TRBJ1-1; a possible D gene is TRBD1 (5 bases). The CDR3 spans 13 residues. The germline V gene encodes CDR1 LGHNT and CDR2 FRNRAP. V lost 6 bases and J 6 bases, leaving 14 bases between the germline ends.